This TCR beta chain was documented in a study of T cell responses to AZD1222 COVID-19 vaccine. Regarding the study as a whole: When two AZD1222 doses had been given, Spike-specific TCR breadth and depth rose. The donor cohort was predominantly white British with a female majority, and clonal diversity may have been underestimated. Repertoires were obtained solely post-peak T cell response.

Sequencing was performed with immunoSEQ multiplex PCR; in TCRdb, only in-frame clones are kept and a portion is missing. The profile shows some 140,000 clones, more than 85% of them singletons. Concerning this clone: The antigen remains unidentified.

The CDR3 sequence is 17 residues long. Germline CDR1 is SGHRS and CDR2 is YFSETQ. V was shortened by 4 bases and J by 0 bases, with 17 bases between the two germline ends. This receptor was identified in an adult who received the AZD1222 COVID-19 vaccine. This chain joins TRBV5-1 and TRBJ1-3; TRBD1 might be the D (5 bases). The source material was peripheral blood, sampled 28 days after the second AZD1222 dose. CDR3 amino acids: CASSPQVDTFSGNTIYF. The CDR3 DNA reads TGCGCCAGCAGCCCTCAGGTGGACACCTTCTCTGGAAACACCATATATTTT. The full variable domain, in which reference TRBV5-1 and TRBJ1-3 provide the parts outside the CDR3, is KAGVTQTPRYLIKTRGQQVTLSCSPISGHRSVSWYQQTPGQGLQFLFEYFSETQRNKGNFPGRFSGRQFSNSRSEMNVSTLELGDSALYLCASSPQVDTFSGNTIYFGEGSWLTVV.